This T cell receptor (beta chain) came from a study of human T cells and chemical hapten exposure. Each cDNA molecule in the library carried unique molecular identifiers. Each CDR3 protein is one row after TCRdb ran MiXCR on the RACE reads. Seen here are approximately 80,000 distinct CDR3 sequences, about 6.8% observed once, and the top ten hold about 1.4%. The CDR3 extends over 15 amino acids. V lost 4 bases and J lost 4; bases outside the gene matches: 10. Germline V lookup: CDR1 SQVTM, CDR2 ANQGSEA. Sample time point: patch test 1, 2 weeks after DPC sensitization. Noted treatment: therapeutic diphenylcyclopropenone sensitization with weekly scalp DPC. Each donor was an alopecia patient between 18 and 70 years of age who qualified for DPC. It was unfractionated whole blood from which total RNA was extracted.

This chain links TRBV29-1 with TRBJ2-5; 9 bases are shared with TRBD2. The clonotype was recovered from a woman aged 25 to 39 with alopecia areata. Some clones in this sample may be carry-over from other donors' samples. Sequencing used whole blood, obtained in connection with sensitization to the hapten diphenylcyclopropenone (DPC). The CDR3 bases are TGCAGCGTTGGTTGGGGCGGGGGGGCGCGAGAGACCCAGTACTTC. It translates to CSVGWGGGARETQYF.